This T cell receptor (beta chain) was retrieved from a study of blood T cell repertoires in COVID-19. With 7 bases clipped from V and 2 bases from J, the junction kept 12 bases outside the gene matches. Germline V CDR1 and CDR2: MDHEN, SYDVKM. The CDR3 runs to 16 residues. Original methodology: The assay estimated nucleated cells by amplifying reference gene primers. Sequencing used immunoSEQ multiplex PCR; TCRdb keeps in-frame clones, though not all of them. That table supplies the V and J calls and clone size; D and trimming were determined from the DNA. The sample lists over 100,000 clones, around 83% occurring once.

The receptor comes from a woman aged 25 to 39 who had recovered from COVID-19. Sequencing was done on a sample of PBMCs or T cells enriched from blood (not recorded which). This chain joins TRBV28 and TRBJ2-7; 9 nucleotides match TRBD1. Written as DNA, the CDR3 is TGTGCCAGCACAGCAATCCCCGGGACAGGGCCCTACGAGCAGTACTTC. Protein: CASTAIPGTGPYEQYF.